This TCR beta chain was profiled in a study of control samples from healthy donors and cancer patients. Assay: immunoSEQ multiplex PCR; the TCRdb copy retains only in-frame clones and omits some. Of roughly 55,000 clones listed, 92% were seen once; the top ten hold about 1.7%. Looked up from germline, CDR1 is MGHDK and CDR2 is SYGVNS. The CDR3 loop spans 14 amino acids. After removal of 7 bases from V and 1 base from J, the junction contained 4 bases not matched to a gene. The specimen sequenced was PBMCs. This TCR derives from a man aged 40-49 years with colorectal cancer. The chain is built from TRBV25-1 and TRBJ1-2, with TRBD1 matching 9 bases. In DNA, the CDR3 is TGTGCCAGCACCGGGACAGGGATTAACTATGGCTACACCTTC. The encoded protein is CASTGTGINYGYTF.